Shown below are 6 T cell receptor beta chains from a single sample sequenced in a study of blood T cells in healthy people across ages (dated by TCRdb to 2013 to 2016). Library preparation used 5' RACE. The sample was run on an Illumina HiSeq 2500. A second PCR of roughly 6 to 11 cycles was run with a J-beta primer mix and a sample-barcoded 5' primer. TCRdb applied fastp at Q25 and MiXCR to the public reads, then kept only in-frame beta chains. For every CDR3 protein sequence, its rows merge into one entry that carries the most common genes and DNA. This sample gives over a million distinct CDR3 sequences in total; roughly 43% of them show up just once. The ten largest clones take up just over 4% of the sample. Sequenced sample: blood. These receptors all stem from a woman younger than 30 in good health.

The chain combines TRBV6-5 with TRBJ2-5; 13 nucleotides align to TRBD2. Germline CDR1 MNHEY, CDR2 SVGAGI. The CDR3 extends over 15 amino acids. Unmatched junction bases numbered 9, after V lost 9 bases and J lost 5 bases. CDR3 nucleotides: TGTGCCAGTACAAGACTAGCGGGGGGCGGGGAGACCCAGTACTTC. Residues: CASTRLAGGGETQYF.

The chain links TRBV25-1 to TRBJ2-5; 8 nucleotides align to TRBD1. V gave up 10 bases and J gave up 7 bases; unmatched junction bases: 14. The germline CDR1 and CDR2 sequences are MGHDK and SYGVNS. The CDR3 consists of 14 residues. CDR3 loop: CATSYSSQGGTQYF. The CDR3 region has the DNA TGTGCCACCTCGTATTCGTCACAGGGGGGGACCCAGTACTTC.

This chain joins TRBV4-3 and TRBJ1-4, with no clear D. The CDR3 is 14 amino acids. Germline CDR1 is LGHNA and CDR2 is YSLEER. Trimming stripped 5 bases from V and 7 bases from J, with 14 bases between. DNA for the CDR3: TGCGCCAGCAGCTATGGGGTCGGTGGTGAAAAACTGTTTTTT. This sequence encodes CASSYGVGGEKLFF.

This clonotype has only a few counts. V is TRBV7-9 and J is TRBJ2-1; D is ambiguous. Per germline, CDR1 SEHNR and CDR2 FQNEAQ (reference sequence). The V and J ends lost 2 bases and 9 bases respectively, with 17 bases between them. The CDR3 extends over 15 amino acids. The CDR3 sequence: CASSLLGWRAPEQFF. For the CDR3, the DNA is TGTGCCAGCAGCTTACTGGGATGGAGAGCTCCTGAGCAGTTCTTC. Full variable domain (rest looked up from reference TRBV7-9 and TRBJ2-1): DTGVSQNPRHKITKRGQNVTFRCDPISEHNRLYWYRQTLGQGPEFLTYFQNEAQLEKSRLLSDRFSAERPKGSFSTLEIQRTEQGDSAMYLCASSLLGWRAPEQFFGPGTRLTVL.

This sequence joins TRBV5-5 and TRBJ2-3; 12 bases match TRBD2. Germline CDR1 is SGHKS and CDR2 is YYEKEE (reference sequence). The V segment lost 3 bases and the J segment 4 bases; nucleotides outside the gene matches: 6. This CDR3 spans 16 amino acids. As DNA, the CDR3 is TGTGCCAGCAGCTCCGGGGCTAGCGGGGGGGCAGATACGCAGTATTTT. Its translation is CASSSGASGGADTQYF.

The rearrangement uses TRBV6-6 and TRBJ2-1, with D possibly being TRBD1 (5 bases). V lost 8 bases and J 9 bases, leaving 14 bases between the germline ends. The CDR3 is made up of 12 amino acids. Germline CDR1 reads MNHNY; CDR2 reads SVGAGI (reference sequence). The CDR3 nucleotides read TGTGCCAGCCAAGGCCTGGGGCGTGAGCAGTTCTTC. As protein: CASQGLGREQFF.